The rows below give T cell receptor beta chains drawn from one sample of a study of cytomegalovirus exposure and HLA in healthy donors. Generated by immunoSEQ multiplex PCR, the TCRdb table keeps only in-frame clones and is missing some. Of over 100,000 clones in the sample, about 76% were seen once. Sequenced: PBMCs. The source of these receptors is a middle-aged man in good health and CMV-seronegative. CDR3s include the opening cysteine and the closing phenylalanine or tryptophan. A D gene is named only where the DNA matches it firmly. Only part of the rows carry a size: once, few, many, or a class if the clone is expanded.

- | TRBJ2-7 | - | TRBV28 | CASSQRDIYEQYF | TGTGCCAGCAGTCAACGTGACATCTACGAGCAGTACTTC
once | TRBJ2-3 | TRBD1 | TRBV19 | CASSLLLGTGGTDTQYF | TGTGCCAGTAGTCTCCTGTTGGGGACAGGCGGCACAGATACGCAGTATTTT
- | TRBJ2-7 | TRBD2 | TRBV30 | CAWRTRGDYEQYF | TGTGCCTGGAGGACCCGGGGGGACTACGAGCAGTACTTC
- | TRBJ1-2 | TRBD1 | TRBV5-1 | CASSSTGTGSTNYGYTF | TGCGCCAGCAGCTCGACCGGGACAGGGTCCACTAACTATGGCTACACCTTC
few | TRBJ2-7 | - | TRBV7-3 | CASSSSKYNEQYF | TGTGCCAGCAGCTCCTCGAAGTACAACGAGCAGTACTTC
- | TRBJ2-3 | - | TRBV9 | CASSVAVPDTQYF | TGTGCCAGCAGCGTAGCGGTTCCAGATACGCAGTATTTT
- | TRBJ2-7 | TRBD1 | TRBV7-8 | CASSFGQGGSYEQYF | TGTGCCAGCAGCTTCGGACAGGGGGGCTCCTACGAGCAGTACTTC
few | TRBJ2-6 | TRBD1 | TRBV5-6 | CASSLWGRQGGANVLTF | TGTGCCAGCAGCTTATGGGGACGACAGGGAGGGGCCAACGTCCTGACTTTC
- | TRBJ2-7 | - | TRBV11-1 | CASGGGGSYEQYF | TGTGCCAGCGGGGGCGGGGGCTCCTACGAGCAGTACTTC
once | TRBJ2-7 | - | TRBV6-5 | CASSALSEQYF | TGTGCCAGCAGTGCACTTAGCGAGCAGTACTTC
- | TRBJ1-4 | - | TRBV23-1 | CATPGNEKLFF | TGCGCCACCCCGGGGAATGAAAAACTGTTTTTT
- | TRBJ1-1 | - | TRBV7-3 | CASSVRGSTEAFF | TGTGCCAGCAGCGTCAGGGGTAGCACTGAAGCTTTCTTT
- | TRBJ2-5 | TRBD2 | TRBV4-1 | CASSQEGLAGGGETQYF | TGCGCCAGCAGCCAAGAGGGACTAGCGGGGGGAGGTGAGACCCAGTACTTC